This T cell receptor beta chain was found in a study of blood T cell repertoires in COVID-19. Study as a whole: Acute and convalescent COVID-19 samples came from the United States, Italy and Spain.

The CDR3 has 15 residues. Trimming removed 4 bases from V and 4 bases from J, with 14 bases in between. Germline V CDR1 and CDR2: SGHRS, YFSETQ. As processed by the authors: Cell counts per sample came from amplifying reference gene primers. Repertoires were generated with immunoSEQ multiplex PCR, while TCRdb's copy carries only in-frame clones and drops some. The V and J calls and the clone size are those of that table, but D and trimming were determined from the DNA. This sample has about 20,000 clones, with 91% found just once. The chain combines TRBV5-1 with TRBJ1-4; the D gene is possibly TRBD1 (5 bases). The source material was peripheral blood. The clonotype comes from a human donor in a cohort sampled during active COVID-19. This CDR3 reads CASSPTGDDNEKLFF. As DNA, the CDR3 is TGCGCCAGCAGCCCAACGGGGGACGATAATGAAAAACTGTTTTTT. The full variable domain, in which reference TRBV5-1 and TRBJ1-4 provide the parts outside the CDR3, is KAGVTQTPRYLIKTRGQQVTLSCSPISGHRSVSWYQQTPGQGLQFLFEYFSETQRNKGNFPGRFSGRQFSNSRSEMNVSTLELGDSALYLCASSPTGDDNEKLFFGSGTQLSVL.